This T cell receptor (beta chain) was identified in a study of metastatic and nonmetastatic thyroid tumors. Study overall: Patients with malignant and benign thyroid disease provided blood and tumor or nodule tissue, whose repertoires were compared.

Before thyroid surgery, none of the patients had received any treatment. TCRdb re-called the PCR reads through MiXCR. The profile shows 4,000 to 5,000 clones, roughly 27% of them singletons. This CDR3 contains 13 residues. CDR1 is MNHNS, CDR2 SASEGT, per germline. With 1 base removed from V and 5 bases from J, the gap between germline ends came to 9 bases. This sequence was found in a female donor with papillary thyroid cancer or a benign thyroid nodule (not recorded which). Some clones in this sample may be carry-over from other donors' samples. The sequenced sample consisted of adjacent normal tissue. The chain carries TRBV6-1 and TRBJ2-7; weak D call: TRBD1 (5 bases). The CDR3 region has the DNA TGTGCCAGCAGTGAAGAGGGGTTCCACGAGCAGTACTTC. It encodes CASSEEGFHEQYF.